This entry features one T cell receptor beta chain sequence. Profiling relied on immunoSEQ multiplex PCR, and the TCRdb table lists in-frame clones only, not all of them. This sample has some 340,000 clones; more than 70% occur once, and the top ten carry over 4%. The data are from a study of blood T cell repertoires in COVID-19. Background on the study: COVID-19 samples from acute and convalescent phases originated in the United States, Italy and Spain.

Those enrolled, adults aged roughly 18 to 89 years, came from about two dozen US areas. Allocation to cohorts depended on clinical history reported by the participants. Before being deemed recovered, Cohort 3 donors had two negative PCRs, clearance, or symptom resolution. The sequenced material came from PBMCs or T cells enriched from blood (not recorded which). The TCR comes from a woman aged 25 to 39 who had recovered from COVID-19.

The CDR3 DNA follows: TGCGCCAGCAGCCGGGACACAGGCGTAGATGAGCAGTTCTTC. This gives the protein CASSRDTGVDEQFF. The chain couples TRBV4-1 to TRBJ2-1; D is perhaps TRBD1 (6 bases). Germline V gives CDR1 MGHRA, CDR2 YSYEKL. Trimming shortened V by 4 bases and J by 8 bases, and 15 bases separated the two germline ends. This CDR3 is 14 amino acids long.